These 21 T cell receptor beta chains share one sample of origin, sequenced in a study of CD8+ T cells in alopecia areata. Following extraction, RNA underwent reverse transcription to cDNA, which served as the sequencing template. Repertoires were generated with immunoSEQ multiplex PCR, while TCRdb's copy carries only in-frame clones and drops some. The sample lists roughly 110,000 clones, 56% seen once, with approximately 3.6% in the top ten. Noted treatment: oral pan-JAK inhibitor, 5-10 mg twice daily. The sequences come from CD4+ T cells sorted from blood, collected at week 24, from a patient treated with tofacitinib. These receptors all stem from a human donor with alopecia areata.

This clone was recorded only once. V is TRBV30 and J is TRBJ1-1; the match to TRBD1 covers 8 bases. The CDR3 sequence is 14 residues long. Losses at the gene ends were 1 base for V and 3 bases for J; bases not matched to a gene: 4. Germline V gene lookup returns CDR1 GTSNPN and CDR2 SVGIG (reference sequence). For the CDR3, the DNA is TGTGCCTGGAGTGCCCGACAGGGGCACACTGAAGCTTTCTTT. Protein: CAWSARQGHTEAFF.

This clone was picked up a small number of times. The CDR3 loop reads CSVDVTGTYEQYF. In DNA form, the CDR3 reads TGCAGCGTTGACGTGACAGGAACCTACGAGCAGTACTTC. This sequence joins TRBV29-1 and TRBJ2-7; tentatively, D is TRBD1 (6 bases). Trimming cost V 3 bases and J 2 bases, with 11 bases left between them. Germline lookup yields CDR1 SQVTM and CDR2 ANQGSEA. The length of the CDR3 is 13 residues.

In its sample, this clone was seen a few times. Other nucleotide sequences from this sample produce the same CDR3. V and J are TRBV29-1 and TRBJ2-2; D is uncertain. In germline, CDR1 is SQVTM, CDR2 ANQGSEA. Trimming left V 4 bases short and J 2 bases short, with 2 bases between. This CDR3 comprises 11 residues. CDR3 DNA: TGCAGCGTTGCCAACACCGGGGAGCTGTTTTTT. It yields the protein CSVANTGELFF.

The V call is TRBV29-1, the J call TRBJ2-5, with unresolved D. Between the trimmed V and J ends, which lost 2 bases and 2 bases, there was a span of 15 bases. There are 15 residues in the CDR3. CDR1 SQVTM and CDR2 ANQGSEA come from the germline V gene. CDR3 nucleotide sequence: TGCAGCGTTGAAAGGACCCAGGTCGTACAAGAGACCCAGTACTTC. It specifies CSVERTQVVQETQYF.

This clone has more than one count but fewer than ten. V usage is TRBV28 and J usage is TRBJ2-2, with 7 nucleotides matching TRBD2. The CDR3 runs to 15 residues. Germline lookup yields CDR1 MDHEN and CDR2 SYDVKM. Trimming cost V 2 bases and J 6 bases; bases outside gene matches: 6. Here the CDR3 DNA reads TGTGCCAGCAGTTTACGACTAGCTGAATCCGGGGAGCTGTTTTTT. Translation: CASSLRLAESGELFF.

The chain has TRBV5-1 and TRBJ2-1, with 10 bases aligning to TRBD1. The trim removed 2 bases at V and 4 bases at J, leaving 3 bases unmatched. The CDR3 covers 15 residues. Germline V gives CDR1 SGHRS, CDR2 YFSETQ. Written as DNA, the CDR3 is TGCGCCAGCAGCTTTGGACAGGGGGAGTACAATGAGCAGTTCTTC. Its translation is CASSFGQGEYNEQFF.

The chain is built from TRBV29-1 and TRBJ2-1; D is uncertain. This CDR3 comprises 12 residues. V lost 3 bases, J lost 7 bases, and 10 bases lay in between. Germline values: CDR1 SQVTM, CDR2 ANQGSEA. This CDR3 reads CSVDRVLNEQFF. The CDR3 nucleotides read TGCAGCGTTGATAGGGTGCTGAATGAGCAGTTCTTC.

The V gene is TRBV5-6, the J gene TRBJ2-7; 10 nucleotides align to TRBD1. This CDR3 spans 15 amino acids. The ends lost 0 bases at V and 2 bases at J; junction bases unmatched: 2. Germline V CDR1 and CDR2: SGHDT, YYEEEE. CDR3 in DNA: TGTGCCAGCAGCTTGGCGGGGACAGGGGCCTACGAGCAGTACTTC. Translation: CASSLAGTGAYEQYF.

V and J are TRBV30 and TRBJ2-1; D might be TRBD2 (5 bases). The CDR3 has 12 residues. From germline, CDR1 is GTSNPN and CDR2 SVGIG (reference sequence). Trimming took off 3 bases at V and 4 bases at J, with 7 bases between the two ends. CDR3 DNA sequence: TGTGCCTGGAGCGGACTGTACAATGAGCAGTTCTTC. It specifies CAWSGLYNEQFF.

Only a few counts were recorded for this clone. The chain recombines TRBV28 with TRBJ2-5; perhaps D is TRBD1 or TRBD2 (5 bases each). The CDR3 length is 16 residues. Deletions cut 5 bases from V and 3 bases from J, with 19 bases between. Germline V gene data show CDR1 as MDHEN and CDR2 as SYDVKM. In nucleotides, the CDR3 is TGTGCCAGCAGTCCAAATACCCCGGGACGTAAAGAGACCCAGTACTTC. It translates to CASSPNTPGRKETQYF.

This clone was detected only once. This chain uses TRBV30 with TRBJ1-1; 7 bases agree with TRBD1. Germline CDR1 is GTSNPN and CDR2 is SVGIG (reference sequence). V was clipped by 8 bases and J by 4 bases; unmatched bases: 10. This CDR3 spans 13 amino acids. In DNA, the CDR3 is TGTGCCCGGACAACAGGGGTCGGCACTGAAGCTTTCTTT. Protein sequence: CARTTGVGTEAFF.

The table lists this clone with a count of one. The V call is TRBV5-4, the J call TRBJ2-1, with TRBD2 matching 12 bases. V was pared by 0 bases and J by 8 bases, with 3 bases of the junction left unmatched. Germline V gene data show CDR1 as SGHNT and CDR2 as YYREEE (reference sequence). The CDR3 totals 15 residues. This chain's CDR3 is CASSLVSSGGDEQFF. The CDR3 DNA reads TGTGCCAGCAGCTTGGTCTCTAGCGGGGGGGATGAGCAGTTCTTC.

The CDR3 sequence is CSAAGRLNTEAFF. DNA of the CDR3: TGCAGCGCGGCGGGCAGGTTGAACACTGAAGCTTTCTTT. V gene TRBV29-1 combines with J gene TRBJ1-1; D uncertain. V was pared by 7 bases and J by 0 bases, with 12 bases between. Germline V CDR1 and CDR2: SQVTM, ANQGSEA. The CDR3 totals 13 residues.

The J gene is TRBJ2-7, the V gene TRBV15; D call uncertain. The length of the CDR3 is 14 residues. The germline V gene encodes CDR1 LNHNV and CDR2 YYDKDF (reference sequence). The V end lost 7 bases, the J end lost 7 bases, and 20 bases lay between the germline ends. The CDR3 sequence: CATIPGVPFAEQYF. CDR3 coding DNA: TGTGCCACCATTCCGGGTGTTCCGTTTGCTGAGCAGTACTTC.

The chain carries TRBV5-5 and TRBJ2-7; possibly TRBD1 or TRBD2 for D (5 bases each). V was clipped by 5 bases and J by 11 bases, with 17 bases between them. The CDR3 is made up of 12 amino acids. Germline values: CDR1 SGHKS, CDR2 YYEKEE (reference sequence). CDR3 residues: CASRPDSTREYF. The CDR3 region has the DNA TGTGCCAGCAGACCGGACTCAACCAGGGAGTACTTC. Together with reference TRBV5-5 and TRBJ2-7, the CDR3 gives the full variable domain: DAGVTQSPTHLIKTRGQQVTLRCSPISGHKSVSWYQQVLGQGPQFIFQYYEKEERGRGNFPDRFSARQFPNYSSELNVNALLLGDSALYLCASRPDSTREYFGPGTRLTVT.

The V call is TRBV30, the J call TRBJ2-3, with a possible D match to TRBD2 (5 bases). The CDR3 totals 14 residues. The germline CDR1 and CDR2 sequences are GTSNPN and SVGIG (reference sequence). V was trimmed by 0 bases and J by 2 bases, leaving 9 bases between them. The CDR3 region has the DNA TGTGCCTGGAGTGTTTCGACTACCACAGATACGCAGTATTTT. Its translation is CAWSVSTTTDTQYF.

This clone was observed a few times. The V gene is TRBV25-1, the J gene TRBJ2-3; 8 nucleotides match TRBD1. The V and J ends lost 6 bases and 1 base, in that order; junction bases with no gene match: 6. In germline, CDR1 is MGHDK, CDR2 SYGVNS. There are 15 residues in the CDR3. This chain's CDR3 is CASRAGGAGTDTQYF. CDR3 DNA: TGTGCCAGCAGGGCAGGGGGCGCGGGCACAGATACGCAGTATTTT.

CDR3 residues: CASSGGGLGTQYF. The CDR3 DNA sequence: TGTGCCAGCAGTGGGGGGGGCCTCGGTACGCAGTATTTT. The chain combines TRBV6-5 with TRBJ2-3; possibly TRBD2 for D (7 bases). The CDR3 extends over 13 amino acids. CDR1 and CDR2 from the germline V gene are MNHEY and SVGAGI. Trimming took off 5 bases at V and 8 bases at J, with 14 bases between the two ends.

The J gene is TRBJ1-3, the V gene TRBV30, with unresolved D. CDR3 length: 13 residues. CDR1 GTSNPN and CDR2 SVGIG come from the germline V gene (reference sequence). The ends were cut back, 0 bases at V and 4 bases at J, with 7 bases in the middle. This chain's CDR3 is CAWSVLVGNTIYF. The CDR3 DNA follows: TGTGCCTGGAGTGTACTCGTGGGAAACACCATATATTTT.

This clone has more than one count but fewer than ten. Other DNA variants within this sample encode the same CDR3. The rearrangement joins TRBV4-2 to TRBJ1-2; D is uncertain. This CDR3 has 13 amino acids. V lost 1 base and J lost 3, with 6 bases in between. Germline-derived CDR1 and CDR2 are LGHNA and YNFKEQ. This CDR3 reads CASSQGSDYGYTF. CDR3 in DNA: TGTGCCAGCAGCCAAGGTTCGGACTATGGCTACACCTTC.

Only a few counts were recorded for this clone. The V gene is TRBV7-2, the J gene TRBJ1-2; D gene unclear. This CDR3 region has 16 residues. V dropped 5 bases and J dropped 7 bases, with 23 bases sitting between them. CDR1 and CDR2 (germline): SGHTA, FQGNSA. The CDR3 reads CASSLMEQATRPGYTF. The CDR3 region has the DNA TGTGCCAGCAGCCTCATGGAACAAGCAACTAGACCTGGCTACACCTTC.